This entry lists 15 T cell receptor beta chains sequenced from one sample in a study of cytomegalovirus exposure and HLA in healthy donors. PCR involved 60 Vbeta and 13 Jbeta primers. Using immunoSEQ multiplex PCR, the repertoire was profiled, and TCRdb retains in-frame clones only, with some absent. The sample shows roughly 200,000 clones, approximately 80% of them seen only once. The specimen was PBMCs. These receptor sequences come from a boy aged 2-15 years in good health and CMV-seronegative.

The chain combines TRBV30 with TRBJ1-6, with D unclear. V gave up 3 bases and J gave up 0 bases, with 3 bases separating them. Germline V gene data show CDR1 as GTSNPN and CDR2 as SVGIG (reference sequence). The CDR3 spans 13 residues. In DNA form, the CDR3 reads TGTGCCTGGAGCGTCTCCTATAATTCACCCCTCCACTTT. Amino acid sequence: CAWSVSYNSPLHF.

The gene calls are TRBV15 and TRBJ1-1; D is possibly TRBD1 (6 bases). V shed 0 bases and J shed 4 bases, with 9 bases lying between them. The CDR3 length is 14 residues. The germline CDR1 and CDR2 sequences are LNHNV and YYDKDF (reference sequence). The CDR3 nucleotides are TGTGCCACCAGCAGAGATATCAGGGGCACTGAAGCTTTCTTT. Encoded protein: CATSRDIRGTEAFF. Looking up the rest from reference TRBV15 and TRBJ1-1 gives the full variable domain: DAMVIQNPRYQVTQFGKPVTLSCSQTLNHNVMYWYQQKSSQAPKLLFHYYDKDFNNEADTPDNFQSRRPNTSFCFLDIRSPGLGDTAMYLCATSRDIRGTEAFFGQGTRLTVV.

The chain uses TRBV10-3 and TRBJ2-7; D perhaps matches TRBD1 (6 bases). Germline lookup yields CDR1 ENHRY and CDR2 SYGVKD. The CDR3 loop spans 13 amino acids. Trimming took off 0 bases at V and 5 bases at J, with 8 bases between the two ends. DNA of the CDR3: TGTGCCATCAGTGAGTCCGCAGGGGACGAGCAGTACTTC. Amino acid sequence: CAISESAGDEQYF.

Details on this clone: The same CDR3 arises from other DNA sequences in this sample as well. This chain connects TRBV7-9 to TRBJ1-2, with unresolved D. The germline CDR1 and CDR2 sequences are SEHNR and FQNEAQ (reference sequence). Trimming took 0 bases from V and 6 from J, leaving 5 bases between them. The CDR3 sequence is 12 residues long. The CDR3 loop reads CASSLAGDGYTF. The CDR3 DNA reads as TGTGCCAGCAGCTTAGCCGGGGATGGCTACACCTTC.

In its sample, this clone was seen once. Here the CDR3 reads CASSEVGGGLYNSPLHF. DNA of the CDR3: TGTGCCAGCAGTGAAGTCGGAGGCGGGCTTTATAATTCACCCCTCCACTTT. The rearrangement joins TRBV6-1 to TRBJ1-6, with D unclear. The germline CDR1 and CDR2 sequences are MNHNS and SASEGT. There are 17 residues in the CDR3. Trimming took off 1 base at V and 4 bases at J, with 14 bases between the two ends.

This rearrangement joins TRBV9 to TRBJ2-1; 8 bases match TRBD2. With 9 bases clipped from V and 7 bases from J, the junction kept 6 bases outside the gene matches. The germline V gene has CDR1 SGDLS and CDR2 YYNGEE. The CDR3 has 12 residues. The CDR3 DNA reads TGTGCCACCAATCGGGGGGGAAATGAGCAGTTCTTC. Protein product: CATNRGGNEQFF.

The chain has TRBV6-1 and TRBJ2-5; 11 nucleotides match TRBD2. Trimming at V came to 8 bases and at J to 2 bases, leaving 7 bases not matched to a gene. CDR1 MNHNS and CDR2 SASEGT come from the germline V gene. The CDR3 totals 15 residues. The CDR3 protein is CASGGSGGGQETQYF. The DNA of the CDR3 is TGTGCCAGCGGGGGTAGCGGGGGGGGTCAAGAGACCCAGTACTTC.

This chain joins TRBV5-4 and TRBJ2-5, with 9 bases matching TRBD1. This CDR3 region has 17 residues. The germline V gene encodes CDR1 SGHNT and CDR2 YYREEE (reference sequence). V dropped 0 bases and J dropped 1; count of bases not matched to a gene: 7. CDR3 nucleotides: TGTGCCAGCAGCTTGGGGGGGACAGGGAATCCCCAAGAGACCCAGTACTTC. It yields the protein CASSLGGTGNPQETQYF.

In this sample, this clone turned up once. The V gene is TRBV4-1, the J gene TRBJ2-7, with TRBD2 identical over 16 bases. Germline lookup yields CDR1 MGHRA and CDR2 YSYEKL. V lost 3 bases to trimming and J lost 1 base; unmatched junction nucleotides: 12. The CDR3 loop spans 20 amino acids. CDR3 nucleotide sequence: TGCGCCAGCAGCCAGGACCTGGGACTAGCGGGAGGGCCTTTGTCCTACGAGCAGTACTTC. It specifies CASSQDLGLAGGPLSYEQYF.

V gene TRBV2 combines with J gene TRBJ1-2, with unresolved D. Between the trimmed V and J ends, which lost 4 bases and 4 bases, there was a span of 7 bases. This CDR3 has 12 residues. Germline V gene lookup returns CDR1 SNHLY and CDR2 FYNNEI. This CDR3 is CASSVYGYGYTF. The CDR3 coding sequence is TGTGCCAGCAGTGTCTATGGCTATGGCTACACCTTC.

The genes are TRBV7-2 and TRBJ2-5; tentative D call: TRBD2 (6 bases). With 4 bases removed from V and 1 base from J, the gap between germline ends came to 7 bases. Germline loops: CDR1 SGHTA, CDR2 FQGNSA. The CDR3 has 13 amino acids. CDR3 sequence (DNA): TGTGCCAGCAGCTGGGACTTCCAAGAGACCCAGTACTTC. Its protein is CASSWDFQETQYF.

The chain joins TRBV6-6 to TRBJ2-5; no firm D call. The better agreement between TRBJ2-7 and the DNA end casts doubt on the J call. There are 13 residues in the CDR3. Germline CDR1 and CDR2: MNHNY and SVGAGI (reference sequence). The CDR3 loop is CASSYESFYEQYF. The DNA of the CDR3 is TGTGCCAGCAGTTACGAGAGCTTCTACGAGCAGTACTTC.

The rearrangement uses TRBV27 and TRBJ2-1; D is perhaps TRBD1 (6 bases). Germline CDR1 and CDR2: MNHEY and SMNVEV (reference sequence). Trimming pared 4 bases from V and 9 bases from J, leaving 19 bases between. The CDR3 runs to 15 residues. The CDR3 region is CASSSGGQPYIEQFF. CDR3 nucleotides: TGTGCCAGCAGTTCAGGCGGACAGCCATATATTGAGCAGTTCTTC.

This rearrangement joins TRBV6-5 to TRBJ2-1, with 7 nucleotides matching TRBD2. CDR1 and CDR2 (germline): MNHEY, SVGAGI. The trim removed 5 bases at V and 9 bases at J, leaving 13 bases unmatched. The CDR3 consists of 15 residues. The CDR3 spells CASSRSGTPAGEQFF. Written as DNA, the CDR3 is TGTGCCAGCAGTCGGAGCGGGACTCCGGCAGGTGAGCAGTTCTTC.

J is TRBJ1-4 and V is TRBV30; TRBD1 is a possible D gene (6 bases). In germline, CDR1 is GTSNPN, CDR2 SVGIG (reference sequence). Trimming stripped 3 bases from V and 4 bases from J, with 9 bases between. The CDR3 has 13 residues. The CDR3 reads CAWRGGFNEKLFF. In DNA, the CDR3 is TGTGCCTGGAGAGGGGGTTTTAATGAAAAACTGTTTTTT.